The 17 T cell receptor beta chains presented below share a single source sample, sequenced in a study of blood T cell repertoires in COVID-19. Generated by immunoSEQ multiplex PCR, the TCRdb table keeps only in-frame clones and is missing some. Among some 50,000 clones, over 70% were seen once, and the ten largest hold roughly three fifths. Source material: peripheral blood. These receptor sequences come from a man aged 65-85 years with acute or convalescent COVID-19.

This clone was seen a single time. This rearrangement joins TRBV19 to TRBJ1-4; 9 bases align to TRBD1. The CDR3 runs 12 residues. CDR1 is LNHDA and CDR2 is SQIVND in the germline V gene (reference sequence). The CDR3, as DNA: TGTGCTACCGAGACAGGGGGAAAAAAACTGTTTTTT. This encodes CATETGGKKLFF.

The chain is built from TRBV6-6 and TRBJ2-7; D possibly corresponds to TRBD2 (6 bases). With 5 bases removed from V and 3 bases from J, the gap between germline ends came to 11 bases. Per germline, CDR1 MNHNY and CDR2 SVGAGI (reference sequence). This CDR3 has 13 residues. The CDR3 DNA reads TGTGCCAGCAGTCCCACGGACTACTACGAGCAGTACTTC. It is translated as CASSPTDYYEQYF.

The V call is TRBV28, the J call TRBJ2-7; 12 bases map to TRBD1. The CDR3 covers 15 residues. The ends lost 6 bases at V and 7 bases at J; junction bases unmatched: 10. CDR1 MDHEN and CDR2 SYDVKM come from the germline V gene. The CDR3 region is CASRSSGTGGKEQYF. The CDR3 DNA is TGTGCCAGCAGATCCTCCGGGACAGGGGGCAAAGAGCAGTACTTC.

This chain uses TRBV5-5 with TRBJ2-7; D possibly corresponds to TRBD2 (6 bases). CDR3 length: 14 residues. Germline CDR1 reads SGHKS; CDR2 reads YYEKEE (reference sequence). Trimming removed 5 bases at V and 3 bases at J, with 15 bases between. DNA of the CDR3: TGTGCCAGCAGGCCTGGAGGGATCCGCTACGAGCAGTACTTC. Residues: CASRPGGIRYEQYF.

The chain couples TRBV19 to TRBJ1-6, with D possibly being TRBD1 (5 bases). V lost 5 bases and J 9 bases, leaving 11 bases between the germline ends. This CDR3 region has 13 residues. Germline loops: CDR1 LNHDA, CDR2 SQIVND (reference sequence). CDR3 sequence (DNA): TGTGCCAGTAGTGGGGCAATCGGTTCACCCCTCCACTTT. Translating gives CASSGAIGSPLHF.

The chain recombines TRBV18 with TRBJ2-1; 10 nucleotides match TRBD2. CDR3 size: 15 residues. The ends lost 7 bases at V and 9 bases at J; junction bases unmatched: 12. The germline V gene has CDR1 KGHSH and CDR2 LQKENI. DNA of the CDR3: TGTGCCAGCTTAGAGAGGCTAGCGGGAGTAGGTGAGCAGTTCTTC. Protein sequence: CASLERLAGVGEQFF.

The chain couples TRBV6-6 to TRBJ2-6; D not certain. This CDR3 has 13 residues. The germline CDR1 and CDR2 sequences are MNHNY and SVGAGI (reference sequence). V lost 7 bases to trimming and J lost 0 bases, with 4 bases between them. The CDR3: CASMSSGANVLTF. In DNA form, the CDR3 reads TGTGCCAGCATGAGCTCTGGGGCCAACGTCCTGACTTTC.

Only a few counts were recorded for this clone. The V call is TRBV28, the J call TRBJ1-2; 12 bases map to TRBD1. CDR1 is MDHEN, CDR2 SYDVKM, per germline. The V and J ends lost 6 bases and 2 bases, in that order; junction bases with no gene match: 1. The CDR3 spans 14 residues. For the CDR3, the DNA is TGTGCCAGCAGGGGACAGGGGGCCAACTATGGCTACACCTTC. The encoded protein is CASRGQGANYGYTF.

This clone has just a few counts. The CDR3 loop is CASSVSTGYVPYGYTF. The DNA for the CDR3 is TGTGCCAGCAGTGTGTCGACAGGGTACGTTCCTTATGGCTACACCTTC. The J gene is TRBJ1-2, the V gene TRBV6-1; 7 nucleotides align to TRBD1. V lost 4 bases and J lost 5; bases outside the gene matches: 13. Germline assignment: CDR1 MNHNS and CDR2 SASEGT. CDR3 length equals 16 residues.

The chain is built from TRBV6-6 and TRBJ1-4; D call uncertain. The CDR3 contains 16 residues. CDR1 is MNHNY and CDR2 is SVGAGI in the germline V gene (reference sequence). Trimming pared 0 bases from V and 4 bases from J, leaving 12 bases between. DNA for the CDR3: TGTGCCAGCAGTTACTCGAAACTAATTTATAATGAAAAACTGTTTTTT. Amino acid sequence: CASSYSKLIYNEKLFF.

This chain uses TRBV10-3 with TRBJ2-7; 8 nucleotides align to TRBD2. The CDR3 contains 16 residues. The junction had 11 bases not matched to a gene; V was cut back by 4 bases and J by 3 bases. CDR1 ENHRY and CDR2 SYGVKD come from the germline V gene. CDR3 coding DNA: TGTGCCATCAGTGTGACCTCCGGGACTAGTAGCTACGAGCAGTACTTC. Amino acids: CAISVTSGTSSYEQYF.

The V call is TRBV7-9, the J call TRBJ2-1; possible D gene TRBD1, 6 bases. V lost 7 bases and J 5 bases, leaving 15 bases between the germline ends. The germline CDR1 and CDR2 sequences are SEHNR and FQNEAQ (reference sequence). There are 14 residues in the CDR3. CDR3: CASIQLQGHNEQFF. CDR3 nucleotides: TGTGCCAGCATCCAACTCCAGGGGCACAATGAGCAGTTCTTC.

The V and J genes are TRBV30 and TRBJ1-5; D remains unclear. Germline CDR1 GTSNPN, CDR2 SVGIG (reference sequence). The CDR3 runs 14 residues. V was pared by 3 bases and J by 7 bases, with 16 bases between. CDR3 loop: CAWSLDGRRQPQHF. The CDR3 nucleotides read TGTGCCTGGAGCCTAGATGGTAGGCGCCAGCCCCAGCATTTT.

The chain combines TRBV5-8 with TRBJ2-4; 9 bases line up with TRBD1. Germline V CDR1 and CDR2: SGHTS, YDEGEE. CDR3 length: 13 residues. V gave up 4 bases and J gave up 7 bases; unmatched junction bases: 3. CDR3 sequence: CASSPGTGNIQYF. The CDR3 DNA is TGTGCCAGCAGCCCCGGGACAGGGAACATTCAGTACTTC.

The chain has TRBV10-2 and TRBJ2-5; D is unclear. This CDR3 comprises 14 residues. Germline assignment: CDR1 WSHSY and CDR2 SAAADI. The germline V and J ends were trimmed by 4 bases and 0 bases, with 9 bases remaining between them. The CDR3, as DNA: TGCGCCAGCAGTGCCATCACAAACCAAGAGACCCAGTACTTC. Protein sequence: CASSAITNQETQYF.

The V call is TRBV6-5, the J call TRBJ2-3, with D tentatively TRBD1 (5 bases). This CDR3 has 14 residues. Germline CDR1 is MNHEY and CDR2 is SVGAGI. Trimming shortened V by 5 bases and J by 5 bases, and 14 bases separated the two germline ends. This CDR3 reads CASSQILQGDTQYF. The CDR3 coding sequence is TGTGCCAGCAGTCAAATTTTGCAGGGAGATACGCAGTATTTT.

The chain is built from TRBV11-2 and TRBJ1-1; 7 bases agree with TRBD1. Looked up from germline, CDR1 is SGHAT and CDR2 is FQNNGV. V lost 0 bases to trimming and J lost 3 bases; unmatched junction nucleotides: 13. This CDR3 is built from 18 residues. CDR3 in amino acids: CASSLDLAGGPGDTEAFF. For the CDR3, the DNA is TGTGCCAGCAGCTTAGATCTGGCAGGGGGTCCCGGGGACACTGAAGCTTTCTTT. Filled out from reference TRBV11-2 and TRBJ1-1, the complete variable domain reads EAGVAQSPRYKIIEKRQSVAFWCNPISGHATLYWYQQILGQGPKLLIQFQNNGVVDDSQLPKDRFSAERLKGVDSTLKIQPAKLEDSAVYLCASSLDLAGGPGDTEAFFGQGTRLTVV.